The 3 T cell receptor beta chains below were found in one sample sequenced in a study of CD8+CD57+ T cells in acquired aplastic anemia (dated by TCRdb to the late 2010s). The run used an Illumina HiSeq 2000. Genomic DNA served as template for TCR beta VDJ combination and CDR3 sequence profiling. TCRdb took the public reads, trimmed them with fastp at Q25, ran MiXCR for clone calling and kept in-frame beta chains. Rows merge per CDR3 protein into single entries with the most common DNA and genes. Present in this sample are some 410,000 distinct CDR3 sequences, 60% to 80% of which were seen just once. Jointly, the top ten make up 4% of the sample. Sequencing was performed on sorted CD4+, CD8+, or CD8+CD57+ T cells (not recorded which) from PBMCs. The source of these receptors is a human donor in good health, serving as a control.

In this sample, this clonotype turned up once. The rearrangement uses TRBV5-6 and TRBJ1-5; TRBD1 aligns across 9 bases. Germline CDR1 and CDR2: SGHDT and YYEEEE. J lost 6 bases, V lost 0 bases, and 13 bases had no gene match. There are 18 residues in the CDR3. CDR3: CASSLAGTGPAGGQPQHF. The CDR3 bases are TGTGCCAGCAGCTTGGCTGGGACAGGGCCCGCCGGGGGTCAGCCCCAGCATTTT.

The chain has TRBV20-1 and TRBJ2-3; D is possibly TRBD1 (5 bases). CDR1 is DFQATT, CDR2 SNEGSKA, per germline (reference sequence). The V end lost 3 bases, the J end lost 4 bases, and 17 bases lay between the germline ends. This CDR3 contains 15 residues. In DNA, the CDR3 is TGCAGTGCTAGGGGTCAGGGCGTCGAGCCAGATACGCAGTATTTT. Protein sequence: CSARGQGVEPDTQYF.

The CDR3 region is CASSLGASGYNEQYF. CDR3 bases: TGTGCCAGTAGCCTAGGGGCTAGCGGCTACAATGAGCAGTACTTC. This chain connects TRBV19 to TRBJ2-7; 7 nucleotides align to TRBD2. J lost 7 bases, V lost 6 bases, and 15 bases had no gene match. The germline V gene has CDR1 LNHDA and CDR2 SQIVND (reference sequence). This CDR3 contains 15 residues.